This T cell receptor beta chain was captured in a study of tumor and adjacent non-tumor tissue in lung cancer. Three rounds of nested PCR, following a modified ARM-PCR protocol, produced the TCRbeta library. TCRdb passed the multiplex PCR reads through MiXCR, listing each CDR3 protein once. This sample has about 140,000 distinct CDR3 sequences, with approximately 66% found just once. Worth noting for this clonotype: This sequence may be a read error, since a much larger clone differs from it by one base.

The template was RNA from unsorted bulk tissue. CDR3 length: 14 residues. CDR1 and CDR2 (germline): LGHNA, YNFKEQ. The V call is TRBV4-2, the J call TRBJ2-2; D is unclear. This TCR derives from a man aged 55 to 70 with small cell lung cancer. Input material: lung tumor tissue. The CDR3 nucleotides read TGTGTCAGCAGCCAAGGAACACCCGGCGGGGAGCTGTTTTTT. Translation: CVSSQGTPGGELFF.